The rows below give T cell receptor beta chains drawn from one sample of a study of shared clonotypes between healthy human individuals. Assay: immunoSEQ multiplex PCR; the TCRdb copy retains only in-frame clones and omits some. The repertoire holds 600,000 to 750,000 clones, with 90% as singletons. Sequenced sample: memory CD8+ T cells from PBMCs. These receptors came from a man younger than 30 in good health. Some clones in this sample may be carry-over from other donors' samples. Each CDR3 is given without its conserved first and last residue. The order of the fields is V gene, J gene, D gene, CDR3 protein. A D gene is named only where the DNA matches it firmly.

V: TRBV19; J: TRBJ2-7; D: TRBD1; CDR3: ASGDRGSYEQY
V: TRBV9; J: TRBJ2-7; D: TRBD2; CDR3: ASSLTPSGVYEQY
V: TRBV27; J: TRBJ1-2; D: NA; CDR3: ASSLGGRAYGYT
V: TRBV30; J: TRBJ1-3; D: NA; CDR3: AAVGGSGNTIY
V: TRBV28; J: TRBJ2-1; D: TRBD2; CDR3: ASSLLRLAGVYNEQF
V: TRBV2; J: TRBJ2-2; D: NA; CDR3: ASVWDTGELF
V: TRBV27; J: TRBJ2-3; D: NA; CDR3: ASSLSSGGMGTDTQY
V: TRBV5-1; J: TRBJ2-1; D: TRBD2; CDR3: ASSLAKGQRRLAAYNEQF
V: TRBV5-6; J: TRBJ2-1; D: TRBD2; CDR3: ASSSSWSSGIGNEQF
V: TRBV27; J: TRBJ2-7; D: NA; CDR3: ASSLSGRTPLYEQY
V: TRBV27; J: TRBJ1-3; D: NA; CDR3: ASSLFAGSSGNTIY
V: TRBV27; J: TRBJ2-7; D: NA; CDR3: ASSLSSDYEQY
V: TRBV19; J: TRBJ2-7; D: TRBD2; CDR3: ASSLAGLSYEQY
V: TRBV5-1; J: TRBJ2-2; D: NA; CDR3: ASNDETWELF
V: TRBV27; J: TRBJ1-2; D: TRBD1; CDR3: ASSDRQGARGYT
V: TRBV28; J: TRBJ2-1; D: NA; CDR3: ATEGGTAGAPYNEQF
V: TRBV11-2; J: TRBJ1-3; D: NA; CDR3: ASSSPLSGSGNTIY
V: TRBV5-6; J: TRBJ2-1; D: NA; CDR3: ASARGNEQF
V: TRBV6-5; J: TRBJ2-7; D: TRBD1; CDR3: ASSYSRTGTYEQY
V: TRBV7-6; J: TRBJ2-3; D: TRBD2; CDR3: ASSREGRADTQY
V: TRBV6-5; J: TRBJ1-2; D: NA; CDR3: ASSYFVGTNYGYT
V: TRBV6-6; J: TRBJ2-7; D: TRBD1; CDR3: ASSGQGAPYEQY
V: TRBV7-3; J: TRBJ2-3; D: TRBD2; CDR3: ASSLNPGLGTDTQY
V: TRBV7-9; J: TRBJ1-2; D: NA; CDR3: ASIMRDTTTSVYGYT
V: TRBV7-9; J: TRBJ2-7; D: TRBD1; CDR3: ALGTAYEQY
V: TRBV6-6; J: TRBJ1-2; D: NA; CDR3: ASSYDSLVGYT
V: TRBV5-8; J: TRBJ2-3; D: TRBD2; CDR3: ASSRGGASTDTQY
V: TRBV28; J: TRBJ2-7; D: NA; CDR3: ASSLEDTYEQY
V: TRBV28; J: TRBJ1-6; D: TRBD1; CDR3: ASSLFGQGDSPLH
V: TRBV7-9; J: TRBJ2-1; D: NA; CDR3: ASSFITFEGVEQF
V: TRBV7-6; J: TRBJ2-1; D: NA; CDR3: ASSLDRLNEQF
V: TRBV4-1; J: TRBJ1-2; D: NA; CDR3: ASSQKGGENYGYT